The 11 T cell receptor beta chains presented below share a single source sample, sequenced in a study of CD8 T cells in Susac syndrome. RNA was extracted with the RNeasy kit, and a quantity of about 0.5 to 1 ug was reverse transcribed using random hexamers. MiXCR was run by TCRdb on the immunoSEQ multiplex PCR reads, yielding one entry per CDR3 protein. The data hold a few hundred thousand distinct CDR3 sequences, with about 95% observed a single time. Sample: CD4+ T cells from PBMCs. The receptors originated from a human donor with multiple sclerosis.

The chain uses TRBV27 and TRBJ2-7; a weak D match, TRBD2 (6 bases). Germline CDR1 and CDR2: MNHEY and SMNVEV (reference sequence). The CDR3 runs 13 residues. The V and J ends lost 6 bases and 3 bases respectively, with 12 bases between them. CDR3 loop: CASSPPGLYEQYF. In DNA, the CDR3 is TGTGCCAGCAGCCCCCCGGGACTCTACGAGCAGTACTTC.

V and J are TRBV9 and TRBJ2-7, with D possibly TRBD2 on 6 matching bases. CDR3 size: 17 residues. The V gene lost 0 bases and the J gene lost 2 bases, with 18 bases spanning the gap. Germline V gene sequence: CDR1 SGDLS, CDR2 YYNGEE. The CDR3 region is CASSVAPSAGKAYEQYF. The CDR3 DNA reads TGTGCCAGCAGCGTAGCCCCCTCCGCGGGAAAAGCCTACGAGCAGTACTTC.

This clonotype was seen once. The V gene is TRBV24-1, the J gene TRBJ2-3; D may be TRBD2 (6 bases). The germline V and J ends were trimmed by 3 bases and 2 bases, with 14 bases remaining between them. CDR3 length: 16 residues. CDR1 is KGHDR, CDR2 SFDVKD, per germline. CDR3 nucleotides: TGTGCCACCAGTGATCGCACAGGAGGGATCACAGATACGCAGTATTTT. Protein: CATSDRTGGITDTQYF.

Details on this clonotype: Compared with germline, one end of the junction differs, possibly owing to a read error. The chain uses TRBV20-1 and TRBJ1-2; D is uncertain. From germline, CDR1 is DFQATT and CDR2 SNEGSKA (reference sequence). This CDR3 has 12 residues. CDR3: CSAGDRRNGYTF. The CDR3 DNA follows: TGCAGTGCTGGAGACCGTAGGAATGGCTACACCTTC.

The rearrangement joins TRBV9 to TRBJ1-2, with 7 bases identical to TRBD1. Trimming cost V 3 bases and J 4 bases; bases outside gene matches: 6. The CDR3 is 14 residues long. Germline loops: CDR1 SGDLS, CDR2 YYNGEE. CDR3 region: CASSAGQSFYGYTF. The CDR3 region has the DNA TGTGCCAGCAGCGCGGGACAGTCCTTCTATGGCTACACCTTC.

The rearrangement joins TRBV16 to TRBJ1-2; TRBD1 is a possible D gene (6 bases). Germline V gene data show CDR1 as KGHSY and CDR2 as FQNENV. V lost 8 bases, J lost 1 base, and 11 bases lay in between. The CDR3 totals 13 residues. CDR3 protein: CASGQQNNYGYTF. CDR3 coding DNA: TGTGCCAGCGGACAGCAAAATAACTATGGCTACACCTTC.

This clonotype was observed once. This chain connects TRBV30 to TRBJ1-4, with 8 bases aligning to TRBD1. The CDR3 extends over 14 amino acids. J lost 7 bases, V lost 0 bases, and 4 bases had no gene match. CDR1 and CDR2 from the germline V gene are GTSNPN and SVGIG (reference sequence). The CDR3 DNA reads TGTGCCTGGAGTGTAGACAGGGGAGGTGAAAAACTGTTTTTT. Amino acids: CAWSVDRGGEKLFF.

The genes are TRBV3-1 and TRBJ2-7; D is ambiguous. This CDR3 has 11 residues. Germline V gene lookup returns CDR1 LGHDT and CDR2 YNNKEL (reference sequence). V shed 1 base and J shed 7 bases, with 5 bases lying between them. CDR3 residues: CASSQVEEQYF. For the CDR3, the DNA is TGTGCCAGCAGCCAAGTGGAAGAGCAGTACTTC.

This chain uses TRBV7-9 with TRBJ1-5, with TRBD1 as a possible D gene (5 bases). Germline loops: CDR1 SEHNR, CDR2 FQNEAQ (reference sequence). Between the trimmed V and J ends, which lost 5 bases and 5 bases, there was a span of 13 bases. The CDR3 is 14 amino acids. For the CDR3, the DNA is TGTGCCAGCAGCCCCGTGACAGCCGATCAGCCCCAGCATTTT. Translated: CASSPVTADQPQHF.

The rearrangement uses TRBV19 and TRBJ2-7; a possible D gene is TRBD2 (5 bases). This CDR3 has 13 amino acids. V was clipped by 5 bases and J by 2 bases, with 10 bases between them. Germline CDR1 LNHDA, CDR2 SQIVND (reference sequence). CDR3 in amino acids: CASSRTGTYEQYF. CDR3 in DNA: TGTGCCAGTAGTCGGACGGGAACCTACGAGCAGTACTTC.

The chain has TRBV5-1 and TRBJ2-2, with TRBD2 identical over 11 bases. Germline-derived CDR1 and CDR2 are SGHRS and YFSETQ. The ends lost 5 bases at V and 2 bases at J; junction bases unmatched: 2. The CDR3 spans 15 residues. The chain's CDR3 is CASRRLAGNTGELFF. CDR3 bases: TGCGCCAGCAGGAGACTAGCGGGAAACACCGGGGAGCTGTTTTTT.